One and the same sample provided the 9 T cell receptor beta chains below, sequenced in a study of blood T cell repertoires in COVID-19. Assay: immunoSEQ multiplex PCR; the TCRdb copy retains only in-frame clones and omits some. The data contain under 300,000 clones, more than 75% of them seen just once; the ten biggest clones take up more than 9%. Specimen: peripheral blood. The receptor set was obtained from an elderly man with acute or convalescent COVID-19.

The V gene is TRBV27, the J gene TRBJ2-3; 10 nucleotides match TRBD2. Losses at the gene ends were 6 bases for V and 6 bases for J; bases not matched to a gene: 9. The CDR3 covers 15 residues. CDR1 is MNHEY and CDR2 is SMNVEV in the germline V gene (reference sequence). In DNA form, the CDR3 reads TGTGCCAGCAGCCCCCGGCTAGCGGGAGACGATACGCAGTATTTT. Translation: CASSPRLAGDDTQYF.

A few counts support this clone. The V gene is TRBV7-2, the J gene TRBJ1-6, with D possibly matching TRBD1 (5 bases). Deletions cut 4 bases from V and 5 bases from J, with 6 bases between. This CDR3 spans 13 amino acids. Germline V lookup: CDR1 SGHTA, CDR2 FQGNSA. The CDR3 loop is CASSWGDNSPLHF. DNA for the CDR3: TGTGCCAGCAGCTGGGGGGATAATTCACCCCTCCACTTT.

The CDR3 nucleotides read TGTGCCAGCAGCTTAACTCGGCAGGGGAACACCGGGGAGCTGTTTTTT. This translates into CASSLTRQGNTGELFF. This chain links TRBV7-9 with TRBJ2-2; a possible D gene is TRBD1 (5 bases). CDR3 length: 16 amino acids. V was trimmed by 2 bases and J by 1 base, leaving 11 bases between them. Germline CDR1 is SEHNR and CDR2 is FQNEAQ (reference sequence).

The chain recombines TRBV4-3 with TRBJ2-5; D is perhaps TRBD2 (6 bases). The CDR3 runs to 14 residues. With 0 bases removed from V and 4 bases from J, the gap between germline ends came to 9 bases. Germline lookup yields CDR1 LGHNA and CDR2 YSLEER. The CDR3 spells CASSQDGGRETQYF. The CDR3 DNA follows: TGCGCCAGCAGCCAAGATGGGGGGAGAGAGACCCAGTACTTC.

The chain carries TRBV7-2 and TRBJ2-5, with D possibly TRBD2 on 5 matching bases. The CDR3 spans 16 residues. V dropped 4 bases and J dropped 2 bases, with 17 bases sitting between them. Germline V lookup: CDR1 SGHTA, CDR2 FQGNSA. CDR3 in amino acids: CASSSRRGSLQETQYF. DNA of the CDR3: TGTGCCAGCAGCTCGCGTCGGGGTAGCTTACAAGAGACCCAGTACTTC.

The sample holds one count of this clone. This chain joins TRBV19 and TRBJ1-2, with 7 bases lining up with TRBD1. The V gene end was trimmed by 3 bases and the J gene end by 10 bases; junction bases not matched to a gene: 11. Germline values: CDR1 LNHDA, CDR2 SQIVND (reference sequence). This CDR3 has 14 residues. DNA for the CDR3: TGTGCCAGTAGTATTCTCCAGGGACAGACTCCCTACACCTTC. Encoded protein: CASSILQGQTPYTF.

The chain couples TRBV6-6 to TRBJ1-6; D possibly corresponds to TRBD1 (6 bases). The CDR3 loop spans 13 amino acids. CDR1 and CDR2 from the germline V gene are MNHNY and SVGAGI (reference sequence). V lost 5 bases and J lost 12, with 14 bases in between. CDR3 bases: TGTGCCAGCAGTGGGGCATCAGGGGAACCCCTCCACTTT. This gives the protein CASSGASGEPLHF.

This clone was recorded only once. The chain carries TRBV6-4 and TRBJ1-1; no clear D. V lost 8 bases and J 6 bases, leaving 16 bases between the germline ends. CDR1 MRHNA and CDR2 SNTAGT come from the germline V gene. This CDR3 is built from 13 residues. CDR3 sequence reads: CASSGHGGAEAFF. The CDR3 region has the DNA TGTGCCAGCTCTGGGCACGGCGGGGCTGAAGCTTTCTTT.

The chain couples TRBV10-2 to TRBJ2-1; tentative D call: TRBD1 (5 bases). The CDR3 has 14 amino acids. CDR1 and CDR2 from the germline V gene are WSHSY and SAAADI. With 3 bases removed from V and 7 bases from J, the gap between germline ends came to 13 bases. CDR3 in amino acids: CASSDGRVENEQFF. The CDR3, as DNA: TGCGCCAGCAGTGACGGCAGGGTGGAGAATGAGCAGTTCTTC.